The next 20 T cell receptor beta chains were all read from a single sample in a study of cytomegalovirus exposure and HLA in healthy donors. Amplification used 60 Vbeta primers and 13 Jbeta primers. Measured with immunoSEQ multiplex PCR; TCRdb has only the in-frame clones, and not every one. This sample has some 120,000 clones, with about 78% found just once. Sample: PBMCs. These receptors came from a woman aged 35 to 49 in good health and CMV-seropositive.

This chain links TRBV19 with TRBJ2-5; possible D gene TRBD2, 6 bases. V was clipped by 5 bases and J by 4 bases, with 17 bases between them. From germline, CDR1 is LNHDA and CDR2 SQIVND (reference sequence). The CDR3 loop spans 15 amino acids. The CDR3 DNA reads as TGTGCCAGTAGTCCTCAGGACTATCAGGGAGAGACCCAGTACTTC. The encoded protein is CASSPQDYQGETQYF. The full variable domain, with the rest looked up from reference TRBV19 and TRBJ2-5, is DGGITQSPKYLFRKEGQNVTLSCEQNLNHDAMYWYRQDPGQGLRLIYYSQIVNDFQKGDIAEGYSVSREKKESFPLTVTSAQKNPTAFYLCASSPQDYQGETQYFGPGTRLLVL.

This sequence joins TRBV19 and TRBJ1-1; maybe TRBD1 (6 bases). CDR3 size: 13 residues. Trimming removed 4 bases from V and 3 bases from J, with 9 bases in between. Germline V gives CDR1 LNHDA, CDR2 SQIVND (reference sequence). The CDR3: CASSKNRDTEAFF. For the CDR3, the DNA is TGTGCCAGTAGTAAGAACAGGGACACTGAAGCTTTCTTT.

The J gene is TRBJ2-1, the V gene TRBV10-3, with a possible D match to TRBD1 (5 bases). Trimming pared 9 bases from V and 2 bases from J, leaving 17 bases between. The CDR3 contains 15 residues. Germline V gene data show CDR1 as ENHRY and CDR2 as SYGVKD. CDR3 nucleotide sequence: TGTGCCATTATGAACACAGGTTCCCCCTACAATGAGCAGTTCTTC. Residues: CAIMNTGSPYNEQFF.

The chain has TRBV19 and TRBJ1-1; TRBD1 matches at 7 bases. Unmatched junction bases numbered 5, after V lost 1 base and J lost 3 bases. The CDR3 loop spans 15 amino acids. Germline V gives CDR1 LNHDA, CDR2 SQIVND (reference sequence). Here the CDR3 reads CASSIVAGGDTEAFF. The DNA of the CDR3 is TGTGCCAGTAGTATAGTGGCAGGGGGAGACACTGAAGCTTTCTTT.

V and J are TRBV4-1 and TRBJ2-1; TRBD2 matches 13 bases. The CDR3 is 16 amino acids. Germline loops: CDR1 MGHRA, CDR2 YSYEKL. The trim removed 0 bases at V and 11 bases at J, leaving 7 bases unmatched. The CDR3: CASSQDEGLAGKKQFF. The CDR3 nucleotides read TGCGCCAGCAGCCAAGACGAGGGACTAGCGGGGAAAAAGCAGTTCTTC.

V usage is TRBV7-9 and J usage is TRBJ2-5, with TRBD2 as a possible D gene (6 bases). The CDR3 totals 13 residues. The germline gives CDR1 SEHNR, CDR2 FQNEAQ (reference sequence). With 6 bases removed from V and 0 bases from J, the gap between germline ends came to 8 bases. The CDR3 sequence is CASSWDYQETQYF. The CDR3 nucleotides are TGTGCCAGCAGTTGGGACTACCAAGAGACCCAGTACTTC. Supplemented by reference TRBV7-9 and TRBJ2-5, the full variable domain reads DTGVSQNPRHKITKRGQNVTFRCDPISEHNRLYWYRQTLGQGPEFLTYFQNEAQLEKSRLLSDRFSAERPKGSFSTLEIQRTEQGDSAMYLCASSWDYQETQYFGPGTRLLVL.

In its sample, this clone was seen a few times. The gene calls are TRBV7-9 and TRBJ1-1; D not certain. Looked up from germline, CDR1 is SEHNR and CDR2 is FQNEAQ (reference sequence). Trimming removed 3 bases at V and 4 bases at J, with 9 bases between. This CDR3 has 13 residues. In DNA form, the CDR3 reads TGTGCCAGCAGCTTCCCCTTGAGCACTGAAGCTTTCTTT. The encoded protein is CASSFPLSTEAFF.

The chain recombines TRBV7-2 with TRBJ1-1, with TRBD1 as a possible D gene (5 bases). The CDR3 consists of 14 residues. The ends were cut back, 2 bases at V and 9 bases at J, with 16 bases in the middle. Germline V lookup: CDR1 SGHTA, CDR2 FQGNSA. This chain's CDR3 is CASSLLAGPGKAFF. Written as DNA, the CDR3 is TGTGCCAGCAGCTTATTGGCGGGGCCGGGTAAAGCTTTCTTT.

The J gene is TRBJ2-3, the V gene TRBV11-2, with 9 bases aligning to TRBD1. CDR1 and CDR2 from the germline V gene are SGHAT and FQNNGV. V gave up 4 bases and J gave up 7 bases; unmatched junction bases: 9. This CDR3 spans 15 amino acids. The CDR3 coding sequence is TGTGCCAGCAGCTCGCCGGGACAGGGAGGCAATACGCAGTATTTT. Amino acids: CASSSPGQGGNTQYF.

This clone was detected only once. This chain links TRBV4-1 with TRBJ2-1; D call uncertain. V was shortened by 2 bases and J by 0 bases, with 11 bases between the two germline ends. From germline, CDR1 is MGHRA and CDR2 YSYEKL. This CDR3 spans 16 amino acids. CDR3 sequence: CASSQPAQSSYNEQFF. The CDR3 DNA reads TGCGCCAGCAGCCAACCAGCGCAGAGCTCCTACAATGAGCAGTTCTTC.

Notes on this clone: This CDR3 is also generated by other DNA sequences in the sample. J is TRBJ1-1 and V is TRBV27; D is perhaps TRBD1 (5 bases). The germline V gene has CDR1 MNHEY and CDR2 SMNVEV (reference sequence). CDR3 length: 14 residues. Trimming cost V 6 bases and J 1 base, with 12 bases left between them. CDR3 nucleotide sequence: TGTGCCAGCAGCTTAATGGGGGGGAACACTGAAGCTTTCTTT. Translation: CASSLMGGNTEAFF.

The genes are TRBV6-5 and TRBJ2-7; TRBD1 might be the D (6 bases). The CDR3 totals 14 residues. The V end was cut by 6 bases, the J end by 0 bases, with 12 bases between. CDR1 is MNHEY and CDR2 is SVGAGI in the germline V gene. CDR3 sequence (DNA): TGTGCCAGCAGCAGAGGACAGTACTCCTACGAGCAGTACTTC. Translation gives CASSRGQYSYEQYF.

The chain has TRBV7-2 and TRBJ2-7; unclear D gene. Between the trimmed V and J ends, which lost 1 base and 3 bases, there was a span of 10 bases. The CDR3 totals 14 residues. CDR1 and CDR2 from the germline V gene are SGHTA and FQGNSA. The CDR3 coding sequence is TGTGCCAGCAGCTTAGAGGCCAGGATCTACGAGCAGTACTTC. This encodes CASSLEARIYEQYF.

The V call is TRBV18, the J call TRBJ1-5, with D uncertain. Trimming took 3 bases from V and 5 from J, leaving 14 bases between them. The CDR3 has 15 amino acids. The germline gives CDR1 KGHSH, CDR2 LQKENI. The DNA for the CDR3 is TGTGCCAGCTCACCTTCCGGGATGACCGATCAGCCCCAGCATTTT. Encoded protein: CASSPSGMTDQPQHF.

The rearrangement joins TRBV7-6 to TRBJ2-3, with 13 bases lining up with TRBD2. This CDR3 has 15 amino acids. CDR1 and CDR2 from the germline V gene are SGHVS and FNYEAQ. V trimming: 5 bases; J trimming: 3 bases; junction bases outside the gene matches: 2. The CDR3 loop reads CASSLGLAGTDTQYF. The DNA of the CDR3 is TGTGCCAGCAGCCTGGGACTAGCGGGGACAGATACGCAGTATTTT.

The chain recombines TRBV7-2 with TRBJ1-4; D is unresolved. Germline CDR1 reads SGHTA; CDR2 reads FQGNSA. Trimming took 5 bases from V and 5 from J, leaving 15 bases between them. The CDR3 consists of 15 residues. The CDR3 region has the DNA TGTGCCAGCAGCCCAATAGGCGGGATCAATGAAAAACTGTTTTTT. Translating gives CASSPIGGINEKLFF. The complete variable domain, with remaining parts taken from reference TRBV7-2 and TRBJ1-4, reads GAGVSQSPSNKVTEKGKDVELRCDPISGHTALYWYRQSLGQGLEFLIYFQGNSAPDKSGLPSDRFSAERTGGSVSTLTIQRTQQEDSAVYLCASSPIGGINEKLFFGSGTQLSVL.

This clone was seen only a few times. The junction does not match germline at one end; this may be a read error. The J gene is TRBJ1-6, the V gene TRBV7-7; TRBD1 aligns across 7 bases. This CDR3 comprises 20 residues. CDR1 is SSHAT and CDR2 is FNYEAQ in the germline V gene (reference sequence). The CDR3 nucleotides are TGTGCTAGCAGCTTAGCAGGGGGTGGGCAGCGCCATACCTATAATTCACCCCTCCACTTT. This encodes CASSLAGGGQRHTYNSPLHF. Supplemented by reference TRBV7-7 and TRBJ1-6, the full variable domain reads GAGVSQSPRYKVTKRGQDVTLRCDPISSHATLYWYQQALGQGPEFLTYFNYEAQPDKSGLPSDRFSAERPEGSISTLTIQRTEQRDSAMYRCASSLAGGGQRHTYNSPLHFGNGTRLTVT.

The rearrangement joins TRBV4-1 to TRBJ1-1, with TRBD1 identical over 7 bases. V gave up 5 bases and J gave up 0 bases; unmatched junction bases: 3. The CDR3 has 14 residues. In germline, CDR1 is MGHRA, CDR2 YSYEKL. The CDR3 reads CASSRGQVNTEAFF. CDR3 DNA sequence: TGCGCCAGCAGCAGAGGACAGGTGAACACTGAAGCTTTCTTT.

A few counts support this clone. The chain couples TRBV28 to TRBJ2-7; D unclear. Deletions cut 5 bases from V and 7 bases from J, with 9 bases between. This CDR3 is 11 amino acids long. The germline V gene encodes CDR1 MDHEN and CDR2 SYDVKM. Here the CDR3 reads CASSIMREQYF. CDR3 nucleotides: TGTGCCAGCAGTATCATGCGGGAGCAGTACTTC.

This clone turned up a few times. This chain connects TRBV7-2 to TRBJ1-2; TRBD1 matches at 7 bases. J was trimmed by 3 bases and V by 8 bases; bases with no gene match: 9. Germline V gene sequence: CDR1 SGHTA, CDR2 FQGNSA. The CDR3 contains 14 residues. As DNA, the CDR3 is TGTGCCAGCTCGCAGACAGGGTGGGACTATGGCTACACCTTC. This translates into CASSQTGWDYGYTF.